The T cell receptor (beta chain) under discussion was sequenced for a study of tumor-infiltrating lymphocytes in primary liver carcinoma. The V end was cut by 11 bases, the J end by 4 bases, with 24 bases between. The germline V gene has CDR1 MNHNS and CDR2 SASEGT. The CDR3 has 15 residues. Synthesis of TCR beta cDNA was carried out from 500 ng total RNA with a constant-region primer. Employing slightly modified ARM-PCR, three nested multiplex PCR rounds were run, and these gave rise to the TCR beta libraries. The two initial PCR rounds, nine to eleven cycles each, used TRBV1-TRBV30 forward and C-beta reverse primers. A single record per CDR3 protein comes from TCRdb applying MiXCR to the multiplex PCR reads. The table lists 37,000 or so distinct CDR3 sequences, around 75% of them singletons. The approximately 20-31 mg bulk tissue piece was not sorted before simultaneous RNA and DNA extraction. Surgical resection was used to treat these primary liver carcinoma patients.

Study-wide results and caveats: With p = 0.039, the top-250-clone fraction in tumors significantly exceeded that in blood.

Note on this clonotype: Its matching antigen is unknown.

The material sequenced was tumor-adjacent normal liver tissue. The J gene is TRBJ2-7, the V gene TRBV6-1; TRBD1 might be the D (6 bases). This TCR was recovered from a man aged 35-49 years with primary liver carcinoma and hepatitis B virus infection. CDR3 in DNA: TGTGCCCACGGAAGACCCCGGGACAACTCATACGAGCAGTACTTC. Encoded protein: CAHGRPRDNSYEQYF.